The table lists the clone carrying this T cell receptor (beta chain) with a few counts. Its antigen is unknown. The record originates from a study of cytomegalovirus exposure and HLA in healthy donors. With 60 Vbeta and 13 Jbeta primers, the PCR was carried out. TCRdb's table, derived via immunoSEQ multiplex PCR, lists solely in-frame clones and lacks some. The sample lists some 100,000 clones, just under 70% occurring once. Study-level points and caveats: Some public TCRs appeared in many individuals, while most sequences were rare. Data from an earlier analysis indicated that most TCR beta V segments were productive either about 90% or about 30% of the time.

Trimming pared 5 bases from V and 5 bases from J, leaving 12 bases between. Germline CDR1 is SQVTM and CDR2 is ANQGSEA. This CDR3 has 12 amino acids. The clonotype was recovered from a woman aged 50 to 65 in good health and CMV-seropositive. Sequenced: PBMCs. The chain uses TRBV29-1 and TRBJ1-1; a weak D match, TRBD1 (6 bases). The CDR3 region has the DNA TGCAGCGTTATGCAGGGGTGGACTGAAGCTTTCTTT. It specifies CSVMQGWTEAFF.